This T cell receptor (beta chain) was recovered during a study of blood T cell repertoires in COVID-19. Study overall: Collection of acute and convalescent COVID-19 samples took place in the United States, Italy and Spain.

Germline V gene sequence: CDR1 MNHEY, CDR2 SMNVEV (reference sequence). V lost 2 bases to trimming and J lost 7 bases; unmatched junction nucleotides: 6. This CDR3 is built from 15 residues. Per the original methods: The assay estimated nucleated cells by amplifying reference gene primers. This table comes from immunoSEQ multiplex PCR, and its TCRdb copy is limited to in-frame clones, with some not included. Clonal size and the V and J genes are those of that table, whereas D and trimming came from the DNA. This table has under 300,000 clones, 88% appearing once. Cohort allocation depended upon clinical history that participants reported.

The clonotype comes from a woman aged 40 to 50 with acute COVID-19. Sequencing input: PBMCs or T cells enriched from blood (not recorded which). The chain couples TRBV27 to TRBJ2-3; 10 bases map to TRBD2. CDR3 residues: CASSLHSGLANTQYF. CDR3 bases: TGTGCCAGCAGTTTACATTCGGGACTAGCGAATACGCAGTATTTT.